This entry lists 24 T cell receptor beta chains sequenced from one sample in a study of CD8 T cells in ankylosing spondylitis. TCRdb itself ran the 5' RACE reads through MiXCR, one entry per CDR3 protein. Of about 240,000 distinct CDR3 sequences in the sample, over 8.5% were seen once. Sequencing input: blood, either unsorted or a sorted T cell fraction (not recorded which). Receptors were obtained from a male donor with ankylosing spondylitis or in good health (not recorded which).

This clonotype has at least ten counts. This CDR3 reads CASSRGLSQAQYF. The CDR3 DNA reads TGTGCCAGCAGCCGGGGACTATCTCAGGCCCAGTACTTC. The V call is TRBV6-1, the J call TRBJ2-5, with 7 bases matching TRBD2. The CDR3 length is 13 residues. V lost 6 bases and J lost 9; bases outside the gene matches: 10. Germline lookup yields CDR1 MNHNS and CDR2 SASEGT.

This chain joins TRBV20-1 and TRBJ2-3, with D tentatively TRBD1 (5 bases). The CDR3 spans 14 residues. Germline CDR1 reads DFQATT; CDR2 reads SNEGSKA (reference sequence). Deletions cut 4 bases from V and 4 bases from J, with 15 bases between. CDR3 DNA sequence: TGCAGTGCTAAGACAGTGAGACGCGCAGATACGCAGTATTTT. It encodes CSAKTVRRADTQYF.

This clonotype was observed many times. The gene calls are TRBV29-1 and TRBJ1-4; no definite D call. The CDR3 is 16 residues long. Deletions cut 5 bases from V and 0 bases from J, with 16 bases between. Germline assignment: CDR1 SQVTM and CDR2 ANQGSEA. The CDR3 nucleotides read TGCAGCGTTTTTCCGGCGGGGTCACCAACTAATGAAAAACTGTTTTTT. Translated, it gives CSVFPAGSPTNEKLFF.

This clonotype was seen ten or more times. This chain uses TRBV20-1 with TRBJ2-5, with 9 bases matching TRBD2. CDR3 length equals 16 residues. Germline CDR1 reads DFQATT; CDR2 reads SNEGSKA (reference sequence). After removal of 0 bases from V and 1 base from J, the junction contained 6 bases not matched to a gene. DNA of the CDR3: TGCAGTGCTAGAGAATCGACTAGCGGCCTCCAAGAGACCCAGTACTTC. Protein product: CSARESTSGLQETQYF.

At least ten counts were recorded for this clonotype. CDR3 in amino acids: CASSLGNGYTF. In DNA, the CDR3 is TGTGCCAGCAGTTTGGGAAACGGCTACACCTTC. V usage is TRBV12-3 or TRBV12-4 and J usage is TRBJ1-2; no definite D call. This CDR3 is built from 11 residues. V lost 3 bases and J lost 8, with 7 bases in between.

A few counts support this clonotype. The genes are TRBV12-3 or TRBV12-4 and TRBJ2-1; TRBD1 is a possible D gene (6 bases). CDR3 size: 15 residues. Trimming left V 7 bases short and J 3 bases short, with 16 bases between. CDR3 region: CASKTDGQFYNEQFF. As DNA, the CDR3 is TGTGCCAGCAAGACCGACGGACAGTTCTACAATGAGCAGTTCTTC.

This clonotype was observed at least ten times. For the CDR3, the DNA is TGCGCCAGCAGCCGCTGGGACAGTGGCACCGGGGAGCTGTTTTTT. This gives the protein CASSRWDSGTGELFF. The rearrangement links TRBV5-1 to TRBJ2-2; TRBD1 aligns across 7 bases. There are 15 residues in the CDR3. Germline CDR1 reads SGHRS; CDR2 reads YFSETQ. J gave up 4 bases and V 4 bases, and 7 bases lay outside the gene matches. Based on the CDR3 plus reference TRBV5-1 and TRBJ2-2, the full variable domain is KAGVTQTPRYLIKTRGQQVTLSCSPISGHRSVSWYQQTPGQGLQFLFEYFSETQRNKGNFPGRFSGRQFSNSRSEMNVSTLELGDSALYLCASSRWDSGTGELFFGEGSRLTVL.

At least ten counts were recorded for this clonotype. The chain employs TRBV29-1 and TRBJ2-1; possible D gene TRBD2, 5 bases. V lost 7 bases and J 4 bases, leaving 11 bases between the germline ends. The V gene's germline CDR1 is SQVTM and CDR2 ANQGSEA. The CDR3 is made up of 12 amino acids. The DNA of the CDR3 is TGCAGCGCCGAGCGGAGGTACAATGAGCAGTTCTTC. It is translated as CSAERRYNEQFF.

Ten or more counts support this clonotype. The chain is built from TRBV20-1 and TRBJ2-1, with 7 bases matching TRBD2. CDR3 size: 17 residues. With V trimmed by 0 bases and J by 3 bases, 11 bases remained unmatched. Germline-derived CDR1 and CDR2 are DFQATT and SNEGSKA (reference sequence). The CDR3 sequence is CSAREGVAGYIYNEQFF. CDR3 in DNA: TGCAGTGCTAGAGAAGGGGTAGCGGGCTACATCTACAATGAGCAGTTCTTC.

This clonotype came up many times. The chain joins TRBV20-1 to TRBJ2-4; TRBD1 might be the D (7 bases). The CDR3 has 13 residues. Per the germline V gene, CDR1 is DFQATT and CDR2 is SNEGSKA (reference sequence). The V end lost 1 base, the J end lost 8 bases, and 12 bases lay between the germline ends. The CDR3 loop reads CSARGQGGDIQYF. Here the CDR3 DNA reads TGCAGTGCTAGAGGACAGGGAGGAGACATTCAGTACTTC.

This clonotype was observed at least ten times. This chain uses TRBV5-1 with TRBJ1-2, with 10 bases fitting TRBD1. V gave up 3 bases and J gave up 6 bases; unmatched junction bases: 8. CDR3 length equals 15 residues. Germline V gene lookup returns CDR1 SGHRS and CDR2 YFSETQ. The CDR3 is CASSWGQGNSHGYTF. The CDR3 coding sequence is TGCGCCAGCAGCTGGGGACAGGGGAATTCCCATGGCTACACCTTC.

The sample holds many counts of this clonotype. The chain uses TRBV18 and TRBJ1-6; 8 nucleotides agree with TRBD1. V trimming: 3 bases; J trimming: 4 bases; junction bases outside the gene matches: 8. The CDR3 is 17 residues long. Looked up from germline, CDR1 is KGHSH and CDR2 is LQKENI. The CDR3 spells CASSPEGRDRYNSPLHF. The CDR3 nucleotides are TGTGCCAGCTCACCCGAAGGCCGGGACAGGTATAATTCACCCCTCCACTTT.

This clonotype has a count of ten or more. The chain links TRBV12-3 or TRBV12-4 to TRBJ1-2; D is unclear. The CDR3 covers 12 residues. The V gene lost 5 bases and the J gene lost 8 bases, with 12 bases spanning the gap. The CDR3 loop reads CASSSRARGYTF. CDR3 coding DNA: TGTGCCAGCAGTAGTAGGGCGAGGGGCTACACCTTC.

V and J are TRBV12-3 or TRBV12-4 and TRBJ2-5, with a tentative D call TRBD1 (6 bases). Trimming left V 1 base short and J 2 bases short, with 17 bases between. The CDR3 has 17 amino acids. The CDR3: CASSLGGLTVPQETQYF. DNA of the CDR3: TGTGCCAGCAGTTTAGGGGGGCTGACAGTCCCTCAAGAGACCCAGTACTTC.

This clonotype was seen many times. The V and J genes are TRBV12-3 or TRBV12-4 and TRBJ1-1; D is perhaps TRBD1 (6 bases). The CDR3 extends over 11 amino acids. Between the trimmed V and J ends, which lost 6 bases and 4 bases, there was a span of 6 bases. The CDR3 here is CASRTGTEAFF. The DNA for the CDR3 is TGTGCCAGCAGGACAGGCACTGAAGCTTTCTTT.

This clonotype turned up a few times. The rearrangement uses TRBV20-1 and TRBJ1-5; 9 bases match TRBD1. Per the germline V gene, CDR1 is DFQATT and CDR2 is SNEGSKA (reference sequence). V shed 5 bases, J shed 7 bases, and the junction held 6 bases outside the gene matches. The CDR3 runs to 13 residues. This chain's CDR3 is CSAGTGNDQPQHF. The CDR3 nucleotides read TGCAGTGCTGGGACAGGGAATGACCAGCCCCAGCATTTT.

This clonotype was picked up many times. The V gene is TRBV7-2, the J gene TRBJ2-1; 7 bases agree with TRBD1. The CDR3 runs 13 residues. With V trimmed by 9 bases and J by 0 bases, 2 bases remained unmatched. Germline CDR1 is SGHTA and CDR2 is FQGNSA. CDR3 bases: TGTGCCAGTGGGGACAGCTCCTACAATGAGCAGTTCTTC. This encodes CASGDSSYNEQFF.

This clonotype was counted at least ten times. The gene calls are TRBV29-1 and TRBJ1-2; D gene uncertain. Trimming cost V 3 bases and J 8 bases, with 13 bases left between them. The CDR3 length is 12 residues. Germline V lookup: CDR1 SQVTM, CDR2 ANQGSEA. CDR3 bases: TGCAGCGTTGATTTCGCTGCAATGGGCTACACCTTC. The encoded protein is CSVDFAAMGYTF. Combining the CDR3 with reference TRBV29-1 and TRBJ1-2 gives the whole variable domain SAVISQKPSRDICQRGTSLTIQCQVDSQVTMMFWYRQQPGQSLTLIATANQGSEATYESGFVIDKFPISRPNLTFSTLTVSNMSPEDSSIYLCSVDFAAMGYTFGSGTRLTVV.

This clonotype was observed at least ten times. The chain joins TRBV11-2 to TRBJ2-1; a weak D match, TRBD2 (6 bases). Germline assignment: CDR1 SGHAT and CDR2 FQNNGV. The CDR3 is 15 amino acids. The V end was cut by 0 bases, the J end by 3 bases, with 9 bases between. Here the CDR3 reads CASSLDTGDYNEQFF. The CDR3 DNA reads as TGTGCCAGCAGCTTAGATACGGGAGACTACAATGAGCAGTTCTTC.

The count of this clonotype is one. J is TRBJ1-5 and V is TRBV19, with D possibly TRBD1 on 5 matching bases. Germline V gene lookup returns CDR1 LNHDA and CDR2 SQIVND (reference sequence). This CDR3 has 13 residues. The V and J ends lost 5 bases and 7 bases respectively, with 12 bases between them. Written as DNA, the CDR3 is TGTGCCAGTAGTGCTGTAAGACAGCAGCCCCAGCATTTT. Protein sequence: CASSAVRQQPQHF. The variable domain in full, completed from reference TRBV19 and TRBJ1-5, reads DGGITQSPKYLFRKEGQNVTLSCEQNLNHDAMYWYRQDPGQGLRLIYYSQIVNDFQKGDIAEGYSVSREKKESFPLTVTSAQKNPTAFYLCASSAVRQQPQHFGDGTRLSIL.

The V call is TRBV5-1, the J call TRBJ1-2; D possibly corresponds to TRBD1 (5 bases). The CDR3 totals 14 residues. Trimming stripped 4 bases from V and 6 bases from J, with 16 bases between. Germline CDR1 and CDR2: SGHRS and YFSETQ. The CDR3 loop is CASSVRQGGDGYTF. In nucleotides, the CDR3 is TGCGCCAGCAGCGTGAGGCAGGGAGGGGATGGCTACACCTTC.

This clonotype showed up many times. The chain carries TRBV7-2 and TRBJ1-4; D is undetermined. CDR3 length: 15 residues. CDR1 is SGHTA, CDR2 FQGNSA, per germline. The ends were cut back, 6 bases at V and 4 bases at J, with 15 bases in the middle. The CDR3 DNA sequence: TGTGCCAGCAGACCGGACGGAGGGATTAATGAAAAACTGTTTTTT. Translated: CASRPDGGINEKLFF.

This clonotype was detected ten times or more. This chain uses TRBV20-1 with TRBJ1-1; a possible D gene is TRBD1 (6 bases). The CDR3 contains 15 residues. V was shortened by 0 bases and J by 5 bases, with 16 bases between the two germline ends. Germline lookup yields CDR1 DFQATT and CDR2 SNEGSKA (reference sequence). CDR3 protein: CSAREGGSLGTEAFF. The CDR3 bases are TGCAGTGCTAGAGAAGGGGGGTCGCTAGGGACTGAAGCTTTCTTT.

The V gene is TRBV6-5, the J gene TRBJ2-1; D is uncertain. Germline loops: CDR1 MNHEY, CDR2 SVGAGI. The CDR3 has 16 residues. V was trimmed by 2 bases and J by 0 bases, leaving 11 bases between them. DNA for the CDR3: TGTGCCAGCAGTTACGAAGCAGCCAGCTCCTACAATGAGCAGTTCTTC. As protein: CASSYEAASSYNEQFF.